A selection of T cell receptor beta chains follows, all from one sample in a study of long-term antiretroviral therapy in people with HIV. Here immunoSEQ multiplex PCR was the method, and the copy in TCRdb shows in-frame clones only, minus some. Altogether 20,000 to 25,000 clones are present, 80% to 95% being singletons, with the ten largest covering around 7%. This material consisted of unsorted PBMCs, taken 4.4 years after starting antiretroviral therapy. These receptors were collected from a woman aged 50 to 60 with HIV. The CDR3 runs from the conserved cysteine through the conserved F or W. A D gene is named only where the DNA matches it firmly.

v_gene: TRBV11-2; len: 17; d_gene: TRBD1; j_gene: TRBJ2-3; CDR3aa: CASSVSTGAGSTDTQYF
v_gene: TRBV6-5; len: 13; d_gene: .; j_gene: TRBJ2-3; CDR3aa: CASSLNRADTQYF
v_gene: TRBV28; len: 18; d_gene: .; j_gene: TRBJ1-1; CDR3aa: CASSPTYDLGQPNTEAFF
v_gene: TRBV2; len: 13; d_gene: .; j_gene: TRBJ1-2; CDR3aa: CASSGAGRYGYTF
v_gene: TRBV15; len: 15; d_gene: .; j_gene: TRBJ1-5; CDR3aa: CATSREGYWDQPQHF
v_gene: TRBV5-1; len: 15; d_gene: TRBD2; j_gene: TRBJ2-1; CDR3aa: CASSPRGDPYNEQFF
v_gene: TRBV19; len: 15; d_gene: TRBD1; j_gene: TRBJ2-5; CDR3aa: CASSITGASGETQYF
v_gene: TRBV19; len: 16; d_gene: .; j_gene: TRBJ1-3; CDR3aa: CASSWATPAAGNTIYF
v_gene: TRBV15; len: 14; d_gene: .; j_gene: TRBJ2-4; CDR3aa: CATSREPGRDIQYF
v_gene: TRBV4-1; len: 15; d_gene: TRBD2; j_gene: TRBJ2-3; CDR3aa: CASSQEAGGTDTQYF
v_gene: TRBV2; len: 15; d_gene: TRBD2; j_gene: TRBJ2-3; CDR3aa: CASSPGLAGTDTQYF
v_gene: TRBV2; len: 15; d_gene: .; j_gene: TRBJ2-7; CDR3aa: CASGSSPGRGYEQYF
v_gene: TRBV6-5; len: 15; d_gene: TRBD2; j_gene: TRBJ2-1; CDR3aa: CASSYPTASGGAQFF
v_gene: TRBV5-6; len: 15; d_gene: TRBD1; j_gene: TRBJ1-3; CDR3aa: CASSFTTGPGNTIYF
v_gene: TRBV4-1; len: 14; d_gene: TRBD2; j_gene: TRBJ2-7; CDR3aa: CASSQDVGGYPQYF
v_gene: TRBV6-5; len: 13; d_gene: .; j_gene: TRBJ1-1; CDR3aa: CASRLRRDTEAFF
v_gene: TRBV27; len: 18; d_gene: TRBD1; j_gene: TRBJ2-3; CDR3aa: CASSLDGTGSDLADTQYF
v_gene: TRBV5-6; len: 18; d_gene: TRBD1; j_gene: TRBJ1-4; CDR3aa: CASSRPGQGTKGREKLFF
v_gene: TRBV19; len: 12; d_gene: TRBD1; j_gene: TRBJ1-1; CDR3aa: CASSGDRIEAFF
v_gene: TRBV30; len: 16; d_gene: .; j_gene: TRBJ1-6; CDR3aa: CAWSVGATAYNSPLHF
v_gene: TRBV6-6; len: 15; d_gene: .; j_gene: TRBJ1-5; CDR3aa: CASSPGRHSNQPQHF
v_gene: TRBV5-5; len: 15; d_gene: TRBD2; j_gene: TRBJ2-7; CDR3aa: CASSPGLAGHYEQYF
v_gene: TRBV7-9; len: 12; d_gene: .; j_gene: TRBJ1-4; CDR3aa: CASGGRVEKLFF
v_gene: TRBV7-9; len: 14; d_gene: TRBD1; j_gene: TRBJ2-2; CDR3aa: CASTPDRDTGELFF
v_gene: TRBV7-9; len: 13; d_gene: .; j_gene: TRBJ1-2; CDR3aa: CASSLSGSYGYTF